This T cell receptor (beta chain) was captured by sequencing in a study of T cells after yellow fever vaccination. Germline trimming cut 4 bases from V and 8 bases from J; bases unmatched to any gene: 18. Germline CDR1 reads SGDLS; CDR2 reads YYNGEE. The CDR3 has 19 amino acids. TCRdb re-called the 5' RACE reads with MiXCR, one entry per CDR3 protein. The sample has about 300,000 distinct CDR3 sequences; 8.7% are singletons. J is TRBJ2-1 and V is TRBV9; 13 bases align to TRBD2. The TCR comes from a man between 18 and 29 years old who received the YFV17D yellow fever vaccine. This specimen was CD4+ T cells sorted from PBMCs, taken 5 days after the yellow fever booster vaccination. In nucleotides, the CDR3 is TGTGCCAGCAGCTCCCCCGGAACTAGCGGGGGGGCCTGGTTTGATGAGCAGTTCTTC. It encodes CASSSPGTSGGAWFDEQFF.